This TCR beta chain was observed in a study of neoadjuvant anti-PD-1 for oral cavity cancer. General study points: PBMC Gini-index clonality exceeded responders' in non-responders post-nivolumab.

Note on this clone: Its antigen is currently unknown.

V was pared by 6 bases and J by 8 bases, with 16 bases between. Germline CDR1 and CDR2: MRHNA and SNTAGT. The CDR3 is made up of 14 amino acids. The protocol was immunoSEQ multiplex PCR, while the TCRdb copy is restricted to in-frame clones and leaves out a portion. In the table there are about 16,000 clones, roughly 70% of which are singletons. The rearrangement uses TRBV6-4 and TRBJ2-2; D unresolved. The receptor comes from a person aged 35-80 years with oral cavity squamous cell carcinoma. This material consisted of PBMCs, taken before nivolumab (anti-PD-1) treatment. The CDR3 region has the DNA TGTGCCAGCAGGGACGACGGCCCTCCGGGGGAGCTGTTTTTT. It is translated as CASRDDGPPGELFF.